This T cell receptor beta chain came from a study of blood T cell repertoires in COVID-19 (dated by TCRdb to between 2020 and 2021). A note on the overall study: Collaborator samples came from the United States, Italy and Spain and covered acute and convalescent phases of COVID-19. The prospective study material was composed of cDNA or gDNA derived from T cells, B-cell-depleted T cells, or PBMCs. Subjects who had been exposed to COVID-19, were actively infected with it, or had recovered from it provided the deeply sampled blood TCRbeta repertoires that made up the dataset. The repertoires were made available in a free public database intended to serve as a resource for research on the immune response to SARS-CoV-2. Samples were obtained from the ongoing ImmuneRACE study (first 160 participants) and from about 1,300 subjects provided by 6 global collaborators. A de-identified subject ID, COVID-19 status, age in years and sex were almost always included in the sample metadata. HLA class I and class II types, where available, came from metadata supplied by the sample provider rather than from assay-based typing. Results and caveats for the whole study, not just this receptor: The amount of clinical and demographic metadata varied by source and participant and was provided uncurated.

Whole blood was collected in K2EDTA tubes by collaborating institutions according to the institutions' own protocols. For TCRbeta analysis, collaborator samples were shipped as frozen whole blood, as isolated PBMCs, or as DNA extracted from either sample type. Concerning this clone itself: Its binding antigen is unknown. No quality values exist for individual bases; no much larger clone is one base distant.

From the cysteine through the phenylalanine, the CDR3 covers 14 amino acids. CDR3 DNA only is kept here, 42 bases in frame from base 1. The V end loses 2 bases and the J end loses 0 bases, and a stretch of 8 bases separates them. Taken from the germline V gene, the CDR1 and CDR2 loops are SNHLY and FYNNEI. TCRbeta CDR3 regions were amplified from genomic DNA by means of the immunoSEQ Assay, a bias-controlled multiplex PCR. Per the source publication's procedure: The number of nucleated cells in each sample was estimated by amplification of reference gene primers within the assay. To quantify the absolute abundance of each unique TCRbeta CDR3 rearrangement, sequence reads were collapsed and filtered. For each sample, productive Simpson clonality was calculated as the square root of Simpson's diversity index across productive rearrangements. TCRdb carries this immuneACCESS record with in-frame sequences only. Its versions omit some clonotypes, under half of them owing to an unresolved V gene in the studies checked, with the rest unexplained. V, J and clone size reflect that table, while D and trimming were determined from the DNA. This sample comprises around 130,000 clones, over 75% of them detected only once. The top ten clones comprise around 2.9% of the sample.

Recombination linked TRBV2 to TRBJ2-7; the D segment could be TRBD1, given 5 matching bases. The sequence derives from a man aged 45-65 years with acute or convalescent COVID-19. The material sequenced was peripheral blood. The DNA sequence follows: TGTGCCAGCAGTGAAACAGGTCCCTCCTACGAGCAGTACTTC. This translates into CASSETGPSYEQYF.